This T cell receptor beta chain comes out of a study of T cell responses to AZD1222 COVID-19 vaccine. There are 13 residues in the CDR3. Germline V gene data show CDR1 as MDHEN and CDR2 as SYDVKM. Trimming removed 6 bases at V and 7 bases at J, with 15 bases between. Broader study findings: Mapped onto spike, vaccine-associated CD4 TCRs spanned it and were dominant at 160-218 and 743-854. Spike-specific TCR breadth and depth grew following two AZD1222 doses. Reportedly, nearly half the spike-specific TCRs target unmutated variant regions.

Only in-frame clones appear in the TCRdb table, and some are missing; sequencing was by immunoSEQ multiplex PCR. The data show 180,000 or so clones, about 93% seen once. Note on this clone: Its antigen is still unknown.

This TCR was sampled from an adult in good health. The input for sequencing was peripheral blood, taken on day 0 of AZD1222 vaccination. This rearrangement joins TRBV28 to TRBJ1-2; D is undetermined. In DNA, the CDR3 is TGTGCCAGCAGCCCGGGTGGAGTTGTTGGCTACACCTTC. Its protein product is CASSPGGVVGYTF.